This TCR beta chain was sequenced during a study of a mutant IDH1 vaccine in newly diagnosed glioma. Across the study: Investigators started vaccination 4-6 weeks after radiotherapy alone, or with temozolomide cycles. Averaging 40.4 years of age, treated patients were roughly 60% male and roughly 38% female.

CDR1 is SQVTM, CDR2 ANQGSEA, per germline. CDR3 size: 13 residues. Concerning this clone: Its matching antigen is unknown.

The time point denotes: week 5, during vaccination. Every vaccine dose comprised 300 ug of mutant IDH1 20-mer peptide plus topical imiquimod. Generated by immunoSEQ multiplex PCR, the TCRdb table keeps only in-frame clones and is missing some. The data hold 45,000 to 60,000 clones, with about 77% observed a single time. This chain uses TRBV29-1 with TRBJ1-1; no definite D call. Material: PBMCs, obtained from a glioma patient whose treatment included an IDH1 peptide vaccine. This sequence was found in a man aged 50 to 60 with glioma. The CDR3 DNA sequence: TGCATGTTTCGGCGCAGTGAAGGCACTGAAGCTTTCTTT. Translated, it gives CMFRRSEGTEAFF.